What follows are 21 T cell receptor beta chains derived from one specimen sequenced in a study of OX40 agonist ivuxolimab in advanced cancers. Assay used: immunoSEQ multiplex PCR; TCRdb lists only in-frame clones, some missing. The data show more than 50,000 clones, 84% seen once. Sequenced here: CD4+ or CD8+ T cells sorted from blood, sampled in a trial of the OX40 agonist ivuxolimab. All receptors derive from an adult with an advanced solid tumor such as melanoma, head and neck, liver or kidney cancer.

This clone was detected a few times. The chain is built from TRBV2 and TRBJ1-2; the D is unclear. The V end lost 6 bases, the J end lost 8 bases, and 10 bases lay between the germline ends. The CDR3 covers 11 residues. Germline V CDR1 and CDR2: SNHLY, FYNNEI. The CDR3 loop reads CASRQGEGYTF. In DNA, the CDR3 is TGTGCCAGCAGACAAGGAGAAGGCTACACCTTC. Combining the CDR3 with reference TRBV2 and TRBJ1-2 gives the whole variable domain EPEVTQTPSHQVTQMGQEVILRCVPISNHLYFYWYRQILGQKVEFLVSFYNNEISEKSEIFDDQFSVERPDGSNFTLKIRSTKLEDSAMYFCASRQGEGYTFGSGTRLTVV.

This sequence joins TRBV7-2 and TRBJ2-7; the D call may be TRBD1 or TRBD2 (6 bases each). V lost 2 bases, J lost 0 bases, and 11 bases lay in between. Germline V gene lookup returns CDR1 SGHTA and CDR2 FQGNSA. The CDR3 has 15 amino acids. CDR3 protein: CASSLSRGPSYEQYF. The CDR3, as DNA: TGTGCCAGCAGCTTATCTCGGGGGCCCTCCTACGAGCAGTACTTC.

In nucleotides, the CDR3 is TGTGCCAGCAGGAGGGGTACCCATGGCTACACCTTC. This gives the protein CASRRGTHGYTF. The gene calls are TRBV6-6 and TRBJ1-2; tentatively, D is TRBD1 (5 bases). From germline, CDR1 is MNHNY and CDR2 SVGAGI (reference sequence). The CDR3 spans 12 residues. V lost 6 bases and J 6 bases, leaving 11 bases between the germline ends.

The chain has TRBV11-2 and TRBJ2-1; D is unclear. Trimming took 5 bases from V and 7 from J, leaving 15 bases between them. The CDR3 totals 14 residues. CDR1 is SGHAT and CDR2 is FQNNGV in the germline V gene. DNA for the CDR3: TGTGCCAGCAGCCGCGACTCAAGCCGGAATGAGCAGTTCTTC. Translating it yields CASSRDSSRNEQFF.

The J gene is TRBJ2-7, the V gene TRBV10-1, with 10 bases that match TRBD1. J was trimmed by 2 bases and V by 4 bases; bases with no gene match: 2. This CDR3 has 14 residues. CDR1 is WNHNN, CDR2 SYGVQD, per germline (reference sequence). CDR3 protein: CASSGDRGTYEQYF. The CDR3 DNA is TGCGCCAGCAGTGGGGACAGGGGAACCTACGAGCAGTACTTC.

The chain combines TRBV7-8 with TRBJ2-3; D is possibly TRBD1 (7 bases). There are 15 residues in the CDR3. Germline V lookup: CDR1 SGHVS, CDR2 FQNEAQ. Trimming stripped 5 bases from V and 6 bases from J, with 18 bases between. In DNA form, the CDR3 reads TGTGCCAGCAGCCATGGCCAGGGGGGAAGGGATACGCAGTATTTT. This translates into CASSHGQGGRDTQYF.

This chain links TRBV6-5 with TRBJ1-3, with TRBD1 matching over 7 bases. The V segment lost 5 bases and the J segment 8 bases; nucleotides outside the gene matches: 6. CDR3 length: 13 amino acids. The V gene's germline CDR1 is MNHEY and CDR2 SVGAGI. The CDR3 DNA sequence: TGTGCCAGCAGTGAAACGGGACAGCACACCATATATTTT. It encodes CASSETGQHTIYF.

The V and J genes are TRBV11-3 and TRBJ2-7; D is unclear. The germline gives CDR1 SGHNT, CDR2 YENEEA. Trimming left V 5 bases short and J 2 bases short, with 13 bases between. CDR3 size: 14 residues. CDR3 DNA sequence: TGTGCCAGCAGCCTACCCGGCAGCACCTACGAGCAGTACTTC. Translated: CASSLPGSTYEQYF. Looking up the rest from reference TRBV11-3 and TRBJ2-7 gives the full variable domain: EAGVVQSPRYKIIEKKQPVAFWCNPISGHNTLYWYLQNLGQGPELLIRYENEEAVDDSQLPKDRFSAERLKGVDSTLKIQPAELGDSAVYLCASSLPGSTYEQYFGPGTRLTVT.

This chain links TRBV5-4 with TRBJ2-7; the match to TRBD2 covers 7 bases. This CDR3 has 14 amino acids. Germline CDR1 reads SGHNT; CDR2 reads YYREEE (reference sequence). V was clipped by 4 bases and J by 2 bases; unmatched bases: 6. The DNA for the CDR3 is TGTGCCAGCAGCCAGGCTAGCGGTACCTACGAGCAGTACTTC. Translated, it gives CASSQASGTYEQYF.

The CDR3 here is CASSLQGVSDTQYF. The CDR3 region has the DNA TGTGCCAGCAGCTTACAGGGAGTCTCAGATACGCAGTATTTT. V is TRBV7-9 and J is TRBJ2-3, with D tentatively TRBD1 or TRBD2 (5 bases each). Deletions cut 2 bases from V and 4 bases from J, with 10 bases between. The CDR3 covers 14 residues. The germline V gene encodes CDR1 SEHNR and CDR2 FQNEAQ (reference sequence).

The rearrangement joins TRBV6-5 to TRBJ2-5; the D is unclear. Deletions cut 8 bases from V and 0 bases from J, with 4 bases between. This CDR3 contains 11 residues. CDR1 and CDR2 (germline): MNHEY, SVGAGI. Written as DNA, the CDR3 is TGTGCCAGCGCCAACCAAGAGACCCAGTACTTC. This translates into CASANQETQYF.

The V call is TRBV5-1, the J call TRBJ2-2, with 7 nucleotides matching TRBD1. CDR3 size: 16 residues. Losses at the gene ends were 4 bases for V and 2 bases for J; bases not matched to a gene: 8. From germline, CDR1 is SGHRS and CDR2 YFSETQ. CDR3 loop: CASSLLQGLNTGELFF. In DNA form, the CDR3 reads TGCGCCAGCAGCCTCTTACAGGGGCTAAACACCGGGGAGCTGTTTTTT.

J is TRBJ2-5 and V is TRBV28; TRBD1 agrees at 9 bases. The CDR3 contains 15 residues. The V gene's germline CDR1 is MDHEN and CDR2 SYDVKM. The V and J ends lost 3 bases and 5 bases, in that order; junction bases with no gene match: 7. CDR3 sequence reads: CASSLGTGRGETQYF. For the CDR3, the DNA is TGTGCCAGCAGTTTGGGGACAGGGCGGGGGGAGACCCAGTACTTC.

This clone was detected only once. This chain joins TRBV27 and TRBJ1-2, with unresolved D. The germline V gene encodes CDR1 MNHEY and CDR2 SMNVEV (reference sequence). CDR3 size: 14 residues. V gave up 5 bases and J gave up 0 bases, with 10 bases separating them. CDR3 in amino acids: CASSPYNANYGYTF. DNA of the CDR3: TGTGCCAGCAGTCCCTACAATGCTAACTATGGCTACACCTTC.

This sequence joins TRBV11-2 and TRBJ1-6; D gene ambiguous. The length of the CDR3 is 15 residues. Germline CDR1 SGHAT, CDR2 FQNNGV. Trimming shortened V by 1 base and J by 7 bases, and 11 bases separated the two germline ends. The CDR3 DNA reads as TGTGCCAGCAGCTTAGTAGACGGAAGCAATTCACCCCTCCACTTT. It encodes CASSLVDGSNSPLHF.

The chain has TRBV29-1 and TRBJ2-7, with D perhaps assigned TRBD1 or TRBD2 (6 bases each). CDR1 is SQVTM and CDR2 is ANQGSEA in the germline V gene. V gave up 1 base and J gave up 6 bases, with 13 bases separating them. This CDR3 has 13 amino acids. The CDR3 bases are TGCAGCGTTGAAGGCAGGGGAGGATCCGAGCAGTACTTC. Translating it yields CSVEGRGGSEQYF.

The V and J genes are TRBV2 and TRBJ2-3; 8 bases map to TRBD2. CDR3 length: 16 amino acids. V lost 6 bases, J lost 2 bases, and 10 bases stayed unmatched. Germline V gives CDR1 SNHLY, CDR2 FYNNEI. CDR3 residues: CASSITNSGITDTQYF. CDR3 bases: TGTGCCAGCAGCATTACTAATAGCGGGATCACAGATACGCAGTATTTT.

The chain recombines TRBV28 with TRBJ2-7; D is perhaps TRBD1 or TRBD2 (5 bases each). The germline gives CDR1 MDHEN, CDR2 SYDVKM. Trimming stripped 6 bases from V and 1 base from J, with 16 bases between. The CDR3 runs 15 residues. The CDR3 DNA follows: TGTGCCAGCAGGACAAGATTAGAGGGGTCCTACGAGCAGTACTTC. It encodes CASRTRLEGSYEQYF.

The CDR3 sequence is CASSQGGGDQPQHF. The CDR3 coding sequence is TGCGCCAGCAGCCAAGGGGGAGGGGATCAGCCCCAGCATTTT. This sequence joins TRBV4-1 and TRBJ1-5; TRBD1 is a possible D gene (5 bases). From germline, CDR1 is MGHRA and CDR2 YSYEKL. Deletions cut 1 base from V and 5 bases from J, with 9 bases between. The CDR3 runs 14 residues.

This clone was detected only once. The V gene is TRBV7-9, the J gene TRBJ1-2; D unclear. Trimming took off 1 base at V and 10 bases at J, with 13 bases between the two ends. The CDR3 is made up of 13 amino acids. The germline V gene encodes CDR1 SEHNR and CDR2 FQNEAQ (reference sequence). CDR3 sequence (DNA): TGTGCCAGCAGCTTAGTCGAAGCAGGTTCCTACACCTTC. As protein: CASSLVEAGSYTF.

The chain combines TRBV7-2 with TRBJ2-3; the D call may be TRBD1 or TRBD2 (5 bases each). V lost 1 base and J lost 1, with 6 bases in between. Germline V lookup: CDR1 SGHTA, CDR2 FQGNSA. This CDR3 is 14 amino acids long. CDR3 protein: CASSLVGRTDTQYF. The CDR3 DNA sequence: TGTGCCAGCAGCTTAGTGGGACGCACAGATACGCAGTATTTT.